This TCR beta chain comes out of a study of T cells in Graves' hyperthyroidism and ophthalmopathy (dated by TCRdb to about 2019). Background on the whole study: Peripheral blood was collected at initial diagnosis, before any treatment. Whether ophthalmopathy could be predicted prospectively was tested in an independent validation cohort made up of about 20 hyperthyroidism patients plus 17 patients who later progressed to ophthalmopathy. The paper describes TCR Vbeta CDR3 sequencing of 135 peripheral blood samples, made up of approximately 40 ophthalmopathy patients, over 70 hyperthyroidism patients and around 17 progressor patients. Once sampling was done, hyperthyroidism patients were given methimazole at a starting dose of 30 mg daily, whereas ophthalmopathy patients were given high-dose intravenous methylprednisolone. The 75 to 100 discovery patients were randomly divided into training and test sets at a 7:3 ratio. To identify distinguishing TCR V-J signatures, a discovery cohort of around 100 patients was used, comprising roughly 45 with Graves' ophthalmopathy and 55 to 65 with stable Graves' hyperthyroidism. In addition, the study compared T-cell repertoires in thyroid tissue and in blood from roughly six Graves' hyperthyroidism patients. The paper's findings and limits, for the study overall: A model built on a 13 V-J signature distinguished ophthalmopathy from stable hyperthyroidism, reaching approximately 89% sensitivity and about 81% specificity in cross-validation and 80%/75% in testing. Blood samples also contained most of the expanded thyroid clonotypes (frequency above 0.001), which suggests that blood repertoires may reflect thyroid immune responses. In validation, the model predicted progression to ophthalmopathy a median of roughly 6.5 months before onset, with 65% to 71% sensitivity and nearly 75% specificity. No statistical method was used to set the sample size in advance, and investigators knew the group allocation.

TCR beta CDR3 regions were amplified from RNA transcripts. For the first round of RT-PCR on the TCR CDR3, the HTBI primer set was used together with the Qiagen OneStep RT-PCR kit. Libraries were constructed in a second round of multiplex PCR, after which size selection and purification were carried out. The libraries were sequenced on an Illumina HiSeq2000 using paired-end 100 bp reads. As for the original processing: SOAPnuke was used to process the raw data, throwing out any read that contained adapters or uncalled bases, had a mean Phred below 15, or lacked an exact constant-primer or identifier match. COPE v1.2.5 was used to merge the high-quality paired reads, and each unique nucleotide sequence was defined as a clonotype. MiTCR v1.1 was used to align clonotypes to the IMGT TRBV, TRBD and TRBJ reference segments. Analysis was restricted to V-J combinations with a frequency above 0.0001, which covered 98% to 99.2% of repertoires. A TCS score was defined as the ratio of F50 (clonal expansion) to E x V (chaos), with BLOSUM62-based TCRdist applied between CDR3 peptides within each V-J. Welch's t-statistics and random forest reduced 500 to 550 V-J features to around 14, which were used in a naive Bayes classifier (R e1071). TCRdb ran its own pipeline on the public reads, namely fastp trimming at Q25 and MiXCR clone calling, and kept in-frame beta chains. Each entry merges the rows of one CDR3 protein and shows their most common DNA and genes. These V and J calls originate from TCRdb's pipeline instead of the authors' own analysis. The sample table contains 300,000 or so distinct CDR3 sequences; only one count was recorded for around 16% of them. The ten biggest clones cover around 35% of the sample.

Based on the germline V gene, the CDR1 and CDR2 sequences are KGHSH and LQKENI. V is pared back by 3 bases and J by 6 bases, with 18 bases lying between the germline termini. Including the terminal cysteine and phenylalanine, the CDR3 comprises 15 residues. Of all the DNA, just the CDR3 is kept, 45 bases in frame from base 1. This clonotype was picked up many times. No cognate antigen has been identified for it. Nothing much larger sits one base from this clone, and base qualities are not available. Stable Graves' hyperthyroidism was defined as no progression to ophthalmopathy during 18 months of follow-up. Hyperthyroidism patients were newly diagnosed, with disease duration under 2 months, and aged 18 to 65 years. Patients with uncontrolled infections, other autoimmune diseases, pregnancy or lactation were excluded. Diagnoses relied on clinical symptoms, serum thyroxine and TRAb, thyroid ultrasound and orbital computed tomography. PBMCs were isolated from around 10 ml of fresh peripheral blood by Ficoll-Paque density gradient centrifugation. Total RNA was extracted using Trizol reagent, and RNA quality was assessed on an Agilent 2100 Bioanalyzer.

The specimen sequenced was blood. The sequence links TRBV18 to TRBJ2-7; TRBD2 is a possible D gene, resting on 5 matching bases. This TCR was sampled from a man younger than 40 with Graves' hyperthyroidism. The sequence in DNA is TGTGCCAGCTCACCGTTTAAGGGTGGTGGGAGCGAGCAGTACTTC. Its amino acids are CASSPFKGGGSEQYF.